This T cell receptor (beta chain) came from a study of cytomegalovirus exposure and HLA in healthy donors. Study overall: Among about 179 million T cells, an earlier analysis found 117 million unique TCR beta sequences. There were some 380 genotyped donors. Of these, 81% fell in the genetic ancestry cluster associated with self-reported Caucasian donors.

Study-level points and caveats: Cytomegalovirus status was reportedly diagnosed by the classifier with high sensitivity and specificity. Presence/absence analyses supposed approximately even sequencing depth among donors.

Primers: 60 Vbeta forward and 13 Jbeta reverse. Generated by immunoSEQ multiplex PCR, the TCRdb table keeps only in-frame clones and is missing some. The listing records 150,000 or so clones. V gave up 6 bases and J gave up 6 bases, with 18 bases separating them. Germline V gives CDR1 MNHNS, CDR2 SASEGT. The CDR3 has 15 residues. Note on this clone: Antigen: not known.

The chain uses TRBV6-1 and TRBJ1-5; TRBD1 might be the D (5 bases). The specimen was PBMCs. The clonotype was recovered from a woman between 50 and 59 years old in good health and CMV-seronegative. In nucleotides, the CDR3 is TGTGCCAGCAGGGCCTCGGGCCGAGACAGTCAGCCCCAGCATTTT. Translating gives CASRASGRDSQPQHF.